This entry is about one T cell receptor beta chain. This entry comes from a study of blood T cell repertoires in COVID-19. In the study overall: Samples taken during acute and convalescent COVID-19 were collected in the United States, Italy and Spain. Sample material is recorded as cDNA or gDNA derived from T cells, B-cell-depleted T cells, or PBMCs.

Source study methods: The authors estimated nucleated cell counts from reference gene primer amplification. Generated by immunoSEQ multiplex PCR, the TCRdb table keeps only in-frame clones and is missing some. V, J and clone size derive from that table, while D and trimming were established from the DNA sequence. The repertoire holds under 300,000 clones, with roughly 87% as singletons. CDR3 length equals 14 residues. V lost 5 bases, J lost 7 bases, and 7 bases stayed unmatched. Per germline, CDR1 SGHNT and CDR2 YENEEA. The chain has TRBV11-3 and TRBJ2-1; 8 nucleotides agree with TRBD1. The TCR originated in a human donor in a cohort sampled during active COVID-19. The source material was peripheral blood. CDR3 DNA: TGTGCCAGCAGCCCAAGGACAGGGTCGAATGAGCAGTTCTTC. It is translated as CASSPRTGSNEQFF.